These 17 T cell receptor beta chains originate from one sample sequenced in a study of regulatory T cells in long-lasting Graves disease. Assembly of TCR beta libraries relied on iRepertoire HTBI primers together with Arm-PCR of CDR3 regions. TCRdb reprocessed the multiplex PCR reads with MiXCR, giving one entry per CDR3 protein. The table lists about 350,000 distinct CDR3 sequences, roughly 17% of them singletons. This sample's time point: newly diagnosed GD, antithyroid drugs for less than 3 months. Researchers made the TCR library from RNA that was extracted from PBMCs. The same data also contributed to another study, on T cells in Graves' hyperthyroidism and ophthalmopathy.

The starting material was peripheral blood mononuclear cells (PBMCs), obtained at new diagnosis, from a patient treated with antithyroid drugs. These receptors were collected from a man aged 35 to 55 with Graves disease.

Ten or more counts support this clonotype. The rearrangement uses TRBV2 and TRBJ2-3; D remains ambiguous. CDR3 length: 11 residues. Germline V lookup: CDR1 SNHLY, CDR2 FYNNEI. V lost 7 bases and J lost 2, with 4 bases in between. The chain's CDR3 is CASNPTDTQYF. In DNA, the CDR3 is TGTGCCAGCAATCCCACAGATACGCAGTATTTT.

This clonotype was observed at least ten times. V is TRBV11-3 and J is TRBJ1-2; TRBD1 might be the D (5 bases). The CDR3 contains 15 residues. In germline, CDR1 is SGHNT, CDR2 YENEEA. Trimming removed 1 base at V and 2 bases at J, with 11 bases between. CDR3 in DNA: TGTGCCAGCAGCTTAGTTTGGCCAGGGAACTATGGCTACACCTTC. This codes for CASSLVWPGNYGYTF.

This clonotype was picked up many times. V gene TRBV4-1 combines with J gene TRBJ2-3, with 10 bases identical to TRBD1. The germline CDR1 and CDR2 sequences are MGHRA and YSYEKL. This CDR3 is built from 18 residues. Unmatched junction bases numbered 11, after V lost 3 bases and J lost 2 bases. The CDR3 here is CASSQERDRGRTTDTQYF. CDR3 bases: TGCGCCAGCAGCCAGGAGAGAGACAGGGGGCGAACCACAGATACGCAGTATTTT.

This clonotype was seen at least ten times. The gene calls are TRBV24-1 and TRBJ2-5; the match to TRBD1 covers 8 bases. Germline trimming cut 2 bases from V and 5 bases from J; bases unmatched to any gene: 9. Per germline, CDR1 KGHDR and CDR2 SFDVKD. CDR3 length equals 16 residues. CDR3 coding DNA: TGTGCCACCAGTGATTGGACAGGGTTTGGGGGGGAGACCCAGTACTTC. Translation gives CATSDWTGFGGETQYF.

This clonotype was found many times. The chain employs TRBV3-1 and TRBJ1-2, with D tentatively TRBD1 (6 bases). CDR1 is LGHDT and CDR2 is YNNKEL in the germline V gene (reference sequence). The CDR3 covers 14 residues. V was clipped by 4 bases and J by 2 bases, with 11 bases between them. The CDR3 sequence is CASSPRGGNYGYTF. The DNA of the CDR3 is TGTGCCAGCAGCCCCCGCGGGGGCAACTATGGCTACACCTTC.

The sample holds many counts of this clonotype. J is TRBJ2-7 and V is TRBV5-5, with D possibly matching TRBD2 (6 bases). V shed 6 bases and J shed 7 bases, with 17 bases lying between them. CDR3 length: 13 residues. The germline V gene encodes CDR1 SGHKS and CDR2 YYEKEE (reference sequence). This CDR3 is CASNWGVRIEQYF. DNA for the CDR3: TGTGCCAGCAACTGGGGGGTCCGGATAGAGCAGTACTTC.

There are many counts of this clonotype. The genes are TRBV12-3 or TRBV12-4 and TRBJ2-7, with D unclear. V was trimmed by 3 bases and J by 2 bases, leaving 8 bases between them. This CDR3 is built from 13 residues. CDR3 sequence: CASSFRRTYEQYF. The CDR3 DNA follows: TGTGCCAGCAGTTTCCGACGGACCTACGAGCAGTACTTC.

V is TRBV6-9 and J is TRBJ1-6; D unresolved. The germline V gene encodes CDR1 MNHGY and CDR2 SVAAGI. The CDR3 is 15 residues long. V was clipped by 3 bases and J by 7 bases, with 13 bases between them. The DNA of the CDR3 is TGTGCCAGCAGTTACGACCGCTGGGGAAATTCACCCCTCCACTTT. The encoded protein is CASSYDRWGNSPLHF.

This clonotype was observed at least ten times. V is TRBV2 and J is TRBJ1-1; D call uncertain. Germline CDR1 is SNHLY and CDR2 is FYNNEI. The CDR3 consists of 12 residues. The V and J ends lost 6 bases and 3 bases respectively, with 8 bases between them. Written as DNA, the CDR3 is TGTGCCAGCAGGAAGATGGACACTGAAGCTTTCTTT. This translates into CASRKMDTEAFF.

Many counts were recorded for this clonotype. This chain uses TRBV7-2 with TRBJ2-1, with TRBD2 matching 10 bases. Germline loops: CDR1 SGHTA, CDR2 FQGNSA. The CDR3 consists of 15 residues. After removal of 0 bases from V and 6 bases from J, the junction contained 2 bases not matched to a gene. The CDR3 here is CASSLAVAGGNEQFF. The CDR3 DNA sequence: TGTGCCAGCAGCTTAGCGGTAGCGGGGGGCAATGAGCAGTTCTTC.

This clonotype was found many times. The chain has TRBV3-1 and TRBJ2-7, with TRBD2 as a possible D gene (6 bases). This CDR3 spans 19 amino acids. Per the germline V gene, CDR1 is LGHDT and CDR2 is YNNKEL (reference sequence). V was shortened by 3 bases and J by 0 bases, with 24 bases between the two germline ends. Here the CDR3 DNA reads TGTGCCAGCAGCCATTCGTTGTTTGTTCGCGGGGCGGGCTCCTACGAGCAGTACTTC. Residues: CASSHSLFVRGAGSYEQYF.

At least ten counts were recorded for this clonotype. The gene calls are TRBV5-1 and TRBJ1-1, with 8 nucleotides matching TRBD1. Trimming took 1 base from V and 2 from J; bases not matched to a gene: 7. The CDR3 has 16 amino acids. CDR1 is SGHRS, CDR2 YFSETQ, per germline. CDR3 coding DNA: TGCGCCAGCAGCTTGAACAGGGGGGATTTAAACACTGAAGCTTTCTTT. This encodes CASSLNRGDLNTEAFF.

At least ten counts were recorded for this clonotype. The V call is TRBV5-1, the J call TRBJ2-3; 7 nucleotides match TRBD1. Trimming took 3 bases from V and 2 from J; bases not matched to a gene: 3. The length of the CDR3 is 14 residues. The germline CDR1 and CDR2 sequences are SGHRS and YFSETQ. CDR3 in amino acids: CASSWTGYTDTQYF. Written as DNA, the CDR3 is TGCGCCAGCAGCTGGACAGGCTACACAGATACGCAGTATTTT.

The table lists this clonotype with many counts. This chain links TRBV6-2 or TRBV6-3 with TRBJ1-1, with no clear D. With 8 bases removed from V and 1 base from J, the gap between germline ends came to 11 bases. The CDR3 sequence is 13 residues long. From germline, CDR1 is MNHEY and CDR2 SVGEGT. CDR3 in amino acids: CASLQRWNTEAFF. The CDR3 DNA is TGTGCCAGCCTTCAACGGTGGAACACTGAAGCTTTCTTT.

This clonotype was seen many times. CDR3 amino acids: CASSSVGREVEKLFF. The CDR3 DNA follows: TGTGCCAGCAGCTCGGTCGGTAGGGAGGTTGAAAAACTGTTTTTT. The chain is built from TRBV28 and TRBJ1-4, with D unclear. V shed 6 bases and J shed 7 bases, with 18 bases lying between them. The germline V gene has CDR1 MDHEN and CDR2 SYDVKM. The CDR3 is 15 amino acids.

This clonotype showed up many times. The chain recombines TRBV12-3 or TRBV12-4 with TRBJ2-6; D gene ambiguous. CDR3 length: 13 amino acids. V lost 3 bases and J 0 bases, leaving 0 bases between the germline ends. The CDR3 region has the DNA TGTGCCAGCAGTTTCTCTGGGGCCAACGTCCTGACTTTC. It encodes CASSFSGANVLTF.

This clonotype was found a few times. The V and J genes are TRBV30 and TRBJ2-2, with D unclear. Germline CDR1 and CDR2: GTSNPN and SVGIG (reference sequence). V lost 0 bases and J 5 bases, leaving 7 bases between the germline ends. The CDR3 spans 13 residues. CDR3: CAWSVLETGELFF. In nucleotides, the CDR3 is TGTGCCTGGAGTGTTTTGGAAACCGGGGAGCTGTTTTTT. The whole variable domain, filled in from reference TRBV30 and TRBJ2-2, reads SQTIHQWPATLVQPVGSPLSLECTVEGTSNPNLYWYRQAAGRGLQLLFYSVGIGQISSEVPQNLSASRPQDRQFILSSKKLLLSDSGFYLCAWSVLETGELFFGEGSRLTVL.